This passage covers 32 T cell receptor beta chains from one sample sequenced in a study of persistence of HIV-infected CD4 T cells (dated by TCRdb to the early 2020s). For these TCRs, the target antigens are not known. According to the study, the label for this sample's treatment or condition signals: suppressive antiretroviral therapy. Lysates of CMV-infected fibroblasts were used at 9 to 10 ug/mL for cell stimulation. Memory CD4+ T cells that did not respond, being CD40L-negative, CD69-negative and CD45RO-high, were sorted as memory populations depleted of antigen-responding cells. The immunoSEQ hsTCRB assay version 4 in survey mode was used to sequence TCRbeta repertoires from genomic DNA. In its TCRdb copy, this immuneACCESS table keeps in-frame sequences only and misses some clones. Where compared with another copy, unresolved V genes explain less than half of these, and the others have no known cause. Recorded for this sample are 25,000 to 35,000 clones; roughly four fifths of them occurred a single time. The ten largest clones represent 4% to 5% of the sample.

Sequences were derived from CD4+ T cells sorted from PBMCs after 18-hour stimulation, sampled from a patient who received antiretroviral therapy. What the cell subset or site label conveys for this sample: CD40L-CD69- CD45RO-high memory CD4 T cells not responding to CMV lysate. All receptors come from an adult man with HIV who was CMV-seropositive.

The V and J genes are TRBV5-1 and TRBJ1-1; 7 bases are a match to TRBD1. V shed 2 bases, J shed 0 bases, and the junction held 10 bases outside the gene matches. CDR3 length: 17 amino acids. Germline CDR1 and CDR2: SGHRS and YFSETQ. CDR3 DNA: TGCGCCAGCAGCTTTCTTGGGACAGCTTACATGAACACTGAAGCTTTCTTT. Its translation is CASSFLGTAYMNTEAFF.

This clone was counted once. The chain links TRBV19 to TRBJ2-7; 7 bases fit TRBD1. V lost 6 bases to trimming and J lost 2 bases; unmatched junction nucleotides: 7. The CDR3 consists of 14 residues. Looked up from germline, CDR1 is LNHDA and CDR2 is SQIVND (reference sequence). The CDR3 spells CASSLRQGTYEQYF. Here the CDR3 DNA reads TGTGCCAGTAGCCTCCGACAGGGCACCTACGAGCAGTACTTC.

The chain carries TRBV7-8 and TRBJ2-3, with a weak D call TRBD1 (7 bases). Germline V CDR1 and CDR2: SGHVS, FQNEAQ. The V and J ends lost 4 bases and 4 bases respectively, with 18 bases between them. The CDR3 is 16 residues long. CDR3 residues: CASSSQGRSYADTQYF. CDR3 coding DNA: TGTGCCAGCAGCTCACAGGGGAGGTCTTATGCAGATACGCAGTATTTT.

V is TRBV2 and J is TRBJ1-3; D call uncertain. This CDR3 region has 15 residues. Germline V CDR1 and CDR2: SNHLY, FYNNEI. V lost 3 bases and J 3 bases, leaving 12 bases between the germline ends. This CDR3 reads CASSEAPDFGNTIYF. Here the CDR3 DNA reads TGTGCCAGCAGTGAGGCCCCAGACTTTGGAAACACCATATATTTT. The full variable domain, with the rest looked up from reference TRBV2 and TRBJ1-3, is EPEVTQTPSHQVTQMGQEVILRCVPISNHLYFYWYRQILGQKVEFLVSFYNNEISEKSEIFDDQFSVERPDGSNFTLKIRSTKLEDSAMYFCASSEAPDFGNTIYFGEGSWLTVV.

CDR3 region: CASRYGDRGVSPLHF. CDR3 nucleotide sequence: TGTGCCAGCAGATATGGGGACAGGGGAGTGTCACCCCTCCACTTT. The chain has TRBV6-5 and TRBJ1-6; 10 nucleotides line up with TRBD1. The CDR3 extends over 15 amino acids. The V gene end was trimmed by 6 bases and the J gene end by 10 bases; junction bases not matched to a gene: 9. Germline V gene lookup returns CDR1 MNHEY and CDR2 SVGAGI.

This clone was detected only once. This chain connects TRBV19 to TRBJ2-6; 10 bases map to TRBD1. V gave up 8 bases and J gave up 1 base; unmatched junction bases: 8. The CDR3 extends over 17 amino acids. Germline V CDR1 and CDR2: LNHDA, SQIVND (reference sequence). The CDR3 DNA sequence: TGTGCCAGTCTCGATGACAGGGGGCGGTCTGGGGCCAACGTCCTGACTTTC. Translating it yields CASLDDRGRSGANVLTF.

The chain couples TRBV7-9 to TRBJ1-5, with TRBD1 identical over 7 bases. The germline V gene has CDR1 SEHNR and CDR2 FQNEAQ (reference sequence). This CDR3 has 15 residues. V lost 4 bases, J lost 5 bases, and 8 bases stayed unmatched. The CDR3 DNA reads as TGTGCCAGCAGCTCGGGACAGACGTTACATCAGCCCCAGCATTTT. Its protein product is CASSSGQTLHQPQHF.

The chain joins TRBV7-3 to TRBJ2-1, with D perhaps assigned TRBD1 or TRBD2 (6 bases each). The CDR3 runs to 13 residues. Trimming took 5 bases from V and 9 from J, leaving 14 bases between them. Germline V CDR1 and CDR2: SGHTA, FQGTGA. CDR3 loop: CASSKTEGGEQFF. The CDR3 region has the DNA TGTGCCAGCAGCAAGACGGAGGGGGGTGAGCAGTTCTTC.

The CDR3 reads CVTSGGDTSYEQYF. As DNA, the CDR3 is TGTGTGACTAGCGGGGGAGACACCTCCTACGAGCAGTACTTC. The chain recombines TRBV28 with TRBJ2-7; TRBD2 matches at 12 bases. The CDR3 is made up of 14 amino acids. CDR1 and CDR2 (germline): MDHEN, SYDVKM.

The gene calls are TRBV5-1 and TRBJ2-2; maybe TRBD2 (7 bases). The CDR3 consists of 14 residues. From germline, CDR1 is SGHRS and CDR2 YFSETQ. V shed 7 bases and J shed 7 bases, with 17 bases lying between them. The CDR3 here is CASATGGPGGELFF. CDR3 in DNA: TGCGCCAGCGCAACCGGGGGGCCGGGCGGGGAGCTGTTTTTT.

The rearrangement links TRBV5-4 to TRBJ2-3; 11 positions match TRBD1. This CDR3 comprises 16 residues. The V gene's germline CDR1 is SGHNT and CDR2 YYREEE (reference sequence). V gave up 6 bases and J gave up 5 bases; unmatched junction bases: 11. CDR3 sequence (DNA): TGTGCCAGCAACTCTCGGGACAGGGGGTCATTAGATACGCAGTATTTT. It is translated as CASNSRDRGSLDTQYF.

The chain's CDR3 is CASSLDRGRGQPQHF. The CDR3 DNA reads as TGCGCCAGCAGCTTGGATCGGGGGCGCGGACAGCCCCAGCATTTT. V gene TRBV5-1 combines with J gene TRBJ1-5; TRBD1 might be the D (6 bases). This CDR3 region has 15 residues. Germline V gene sequence: CDR1 SGHRS, CDR2 YFSETQ. With 0 bases removed from V and 7 bases from J, the gap between germline ends came to 14 bases.

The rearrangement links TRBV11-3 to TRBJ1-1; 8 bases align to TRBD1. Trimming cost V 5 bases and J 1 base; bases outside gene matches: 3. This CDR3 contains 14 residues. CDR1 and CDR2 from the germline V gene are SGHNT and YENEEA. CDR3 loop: CASSPGTGNTEAFF. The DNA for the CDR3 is TGTGCCAGCAGCCCCGGGACAGGGAACACTGAAGCTTTCTTT. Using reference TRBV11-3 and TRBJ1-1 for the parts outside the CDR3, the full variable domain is EAGVVQSPRYKIIEKKQPVAFWCNPISGHNTLYWYLQNLGQGPELLIRYENEEAVDDSQLPKDRFSAERLKGVDSTLKIQPAELGDSAVYLCASSPGTGNTEAFFGQGTRLTVV.

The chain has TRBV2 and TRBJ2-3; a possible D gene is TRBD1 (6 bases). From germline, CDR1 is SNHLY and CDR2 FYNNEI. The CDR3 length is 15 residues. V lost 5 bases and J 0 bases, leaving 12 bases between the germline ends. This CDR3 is CASSTNRASTDTQYF. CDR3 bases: TGTGCCAGCAGTACCAACAGGGCTAGCACAGATACGCAGTATTTT.

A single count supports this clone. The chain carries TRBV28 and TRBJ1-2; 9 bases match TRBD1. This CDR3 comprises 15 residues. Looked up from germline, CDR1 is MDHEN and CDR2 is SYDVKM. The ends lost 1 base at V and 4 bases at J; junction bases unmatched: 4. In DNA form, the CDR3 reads TGTGCCAGCAGTTTATCCGGACAGGGGCTCTATGGCTACACCTTC. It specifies CASSLSGQGLYGYTF.

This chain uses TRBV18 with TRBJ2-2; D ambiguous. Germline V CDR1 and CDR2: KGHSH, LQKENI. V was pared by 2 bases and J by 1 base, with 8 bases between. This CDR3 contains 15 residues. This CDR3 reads CASSPEHQNTGELFF. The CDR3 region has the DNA TGTGCCAGCTCACCAGAACACCAGAACACCGGGGAGCTGTTTTTT. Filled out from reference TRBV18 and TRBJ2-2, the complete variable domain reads NAGVMQNPRHLVRRRGQEARLRCSPMKGHSHVYWYRQLPEEGLKFMVYLQKENIIDESGMPKERFSAEFPKEGPSILRIQQVVRGDSAAYFCASSPEHQNTGELFFGEGSRLTVL.

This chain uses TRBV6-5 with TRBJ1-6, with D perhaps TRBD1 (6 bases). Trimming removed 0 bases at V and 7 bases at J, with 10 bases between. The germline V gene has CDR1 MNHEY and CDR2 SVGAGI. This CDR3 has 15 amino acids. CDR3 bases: TGTGCCAGCAGTTACTCGAGGGGGAGGAATTCACCCCTCCACTTT. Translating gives CASSYSRGRNSPLHF.

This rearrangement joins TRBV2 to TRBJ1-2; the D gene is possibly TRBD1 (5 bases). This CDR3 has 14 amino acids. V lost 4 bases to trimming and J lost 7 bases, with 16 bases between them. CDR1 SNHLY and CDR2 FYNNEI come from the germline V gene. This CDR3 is CASSGSGRPAGYTF. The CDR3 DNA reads TGTGCCAGCAGTGGATCGGGACGGCCTGCTGGCTACACCTTC.

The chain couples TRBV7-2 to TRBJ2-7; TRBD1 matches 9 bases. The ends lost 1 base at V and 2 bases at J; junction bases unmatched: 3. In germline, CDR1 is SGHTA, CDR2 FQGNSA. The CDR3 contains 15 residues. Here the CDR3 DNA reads TGTGCCAGCAGCTTAGTGACAGGGGGTACCTACGAGCAGTACTTC. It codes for CASSLVTGGTYEQYF.

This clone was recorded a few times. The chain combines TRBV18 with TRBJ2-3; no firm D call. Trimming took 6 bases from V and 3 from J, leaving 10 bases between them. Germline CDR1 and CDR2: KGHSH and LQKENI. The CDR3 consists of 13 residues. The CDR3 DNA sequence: TGTGCCAGCTCCCTCCCAAATACAGATACGCAGTATTTT. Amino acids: CASSLPNTDTQYF.

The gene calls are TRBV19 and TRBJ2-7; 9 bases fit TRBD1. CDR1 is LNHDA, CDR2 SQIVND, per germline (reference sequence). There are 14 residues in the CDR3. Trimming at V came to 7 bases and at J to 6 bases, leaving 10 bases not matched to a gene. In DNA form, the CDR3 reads TGTGCCAGTACCGCGGACAGGGGAGAAGGCGAGCAGTACTTC. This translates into CASTADRGEGEQYF.

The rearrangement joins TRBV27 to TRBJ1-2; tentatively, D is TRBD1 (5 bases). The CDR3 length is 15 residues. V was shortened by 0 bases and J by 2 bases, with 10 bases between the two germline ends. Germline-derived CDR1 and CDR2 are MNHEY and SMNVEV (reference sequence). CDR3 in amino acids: CASSLSGVRNYGYTF. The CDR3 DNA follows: TGTGCCAGCAGTTTATCGGGGGTGAGGAACTATGGCTACACCTTC.

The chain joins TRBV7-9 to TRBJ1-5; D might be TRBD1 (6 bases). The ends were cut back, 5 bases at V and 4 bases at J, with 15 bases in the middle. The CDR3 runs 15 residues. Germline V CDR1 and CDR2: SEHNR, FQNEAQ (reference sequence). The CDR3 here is CASSARGSENQPQHF. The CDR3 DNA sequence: TGTGCCAGCAGCGCGAGGGGGTCCGAAAATCAGCCCCAGCATTTT.

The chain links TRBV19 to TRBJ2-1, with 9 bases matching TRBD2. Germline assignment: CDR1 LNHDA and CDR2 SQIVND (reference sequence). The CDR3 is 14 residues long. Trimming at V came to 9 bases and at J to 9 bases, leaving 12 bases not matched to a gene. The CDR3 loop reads CASQKRGAEGEQFF. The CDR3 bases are TGTGCCAGCCAGAAGCGGGGGGCAGAGGGTGAGCAGTTCTTC.

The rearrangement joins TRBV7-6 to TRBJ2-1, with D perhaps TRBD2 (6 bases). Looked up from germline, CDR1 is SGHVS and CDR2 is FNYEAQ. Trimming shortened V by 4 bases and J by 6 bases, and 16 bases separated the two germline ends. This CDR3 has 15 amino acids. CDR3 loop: CASSSSPTSSNEQFF. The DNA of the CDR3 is TGTGCCAGCAGCTCATCCCCCACTAGCTCCAATGAGCAGTTCTTC. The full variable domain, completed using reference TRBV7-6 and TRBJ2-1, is GAGVSQSPRYKVTKRGQDVALRCDPISGHVSLYWYRQALGQGPEFLTYFNYEAQQDKSGLPNDRFSAERPEGSISTLTIQRTEQRDSAMYRCASSSSPTSSNEQFFGPGTRLTVL.

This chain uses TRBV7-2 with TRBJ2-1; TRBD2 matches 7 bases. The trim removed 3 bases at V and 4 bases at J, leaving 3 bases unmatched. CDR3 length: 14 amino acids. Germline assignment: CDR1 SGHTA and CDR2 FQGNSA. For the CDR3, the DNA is TGTGCCAGCAGCTTGACAGCGGGGTACAATGAGCAGTTCTTC. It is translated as CASSLTAGYNEQFF.

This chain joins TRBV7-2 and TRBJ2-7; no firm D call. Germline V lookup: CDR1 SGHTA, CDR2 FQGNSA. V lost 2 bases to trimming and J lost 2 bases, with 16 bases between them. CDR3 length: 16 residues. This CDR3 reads CASSLRPDSFPYEQYF. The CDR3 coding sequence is TGTGCCAGCAGCTTACGACCAGATTCTTTCCCCTACGAGCAGTACTTC.

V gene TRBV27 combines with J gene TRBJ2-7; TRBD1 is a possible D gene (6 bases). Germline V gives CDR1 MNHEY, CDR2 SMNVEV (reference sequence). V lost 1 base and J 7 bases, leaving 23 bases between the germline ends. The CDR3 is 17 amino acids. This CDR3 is CASSLLSQGPALTEQYF. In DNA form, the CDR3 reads TGTGCCAGCAGTTTATTGAGCCAGGGGCCCGCATTAACAGAGCAGTACTTC.

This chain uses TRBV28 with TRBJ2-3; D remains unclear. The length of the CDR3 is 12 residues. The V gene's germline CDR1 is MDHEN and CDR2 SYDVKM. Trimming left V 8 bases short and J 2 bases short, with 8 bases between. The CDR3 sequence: CASYGNTDTQYF. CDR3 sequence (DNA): TGTGCCAGCTATGGGAACACAGATACGCAGTATTTT.

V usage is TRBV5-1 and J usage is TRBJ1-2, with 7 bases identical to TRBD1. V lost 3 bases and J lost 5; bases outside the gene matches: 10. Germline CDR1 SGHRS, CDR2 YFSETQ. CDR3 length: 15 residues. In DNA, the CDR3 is TGCGCCAGCAGCTCCCAGGGGGGGGGCGGATATGGCTACACCTTC. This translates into CASSSQGGGGYGYTF. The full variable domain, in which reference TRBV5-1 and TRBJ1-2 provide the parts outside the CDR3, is KAGVTQTPRYLIKTRGQQVTLSCSPISGHRSVSWYQQTPGQGLQFLFEYFSETQRNKGNFPGRFSGRQFSNSRSEMNVSTLELGDSALYLCASSSQGGGGYGYTFGSGTRLTVV.

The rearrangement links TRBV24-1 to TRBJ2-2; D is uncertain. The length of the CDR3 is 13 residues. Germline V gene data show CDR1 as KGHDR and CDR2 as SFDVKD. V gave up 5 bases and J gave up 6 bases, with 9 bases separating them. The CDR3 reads CATSGGNAGELFF. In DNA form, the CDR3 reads TGTGCCACCAGTGGGGGTAACGCCGGGGAGCTGTTTTTT.

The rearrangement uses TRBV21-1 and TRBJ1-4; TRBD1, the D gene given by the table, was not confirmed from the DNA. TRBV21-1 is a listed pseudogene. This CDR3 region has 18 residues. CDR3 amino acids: CASSKGGQESSTNEKLFF. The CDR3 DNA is TGTGCCAGCAGCAAAGGGGGGCAGGAGTCCTCAACTAATGAAAAACTGTTTTTT.